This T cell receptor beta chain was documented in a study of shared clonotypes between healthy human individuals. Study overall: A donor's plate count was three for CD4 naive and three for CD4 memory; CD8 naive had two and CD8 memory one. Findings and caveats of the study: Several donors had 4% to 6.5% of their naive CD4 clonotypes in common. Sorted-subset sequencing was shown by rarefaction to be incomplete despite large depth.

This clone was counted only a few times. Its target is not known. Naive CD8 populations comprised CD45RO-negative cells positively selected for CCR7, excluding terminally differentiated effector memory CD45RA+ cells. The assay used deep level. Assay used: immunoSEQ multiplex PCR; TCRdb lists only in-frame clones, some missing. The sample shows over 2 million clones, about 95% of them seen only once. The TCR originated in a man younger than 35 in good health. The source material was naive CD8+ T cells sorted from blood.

The CDR3 sequence: CSARLYTEAFF. The CDR3 DNA sequence: TGCAGTGCTAGACTATACACTGAAGCTTTCTTT. The chain links TRBV20-1 to TRBJ1-1, with D unclear. V lost 2 bases and J lost 3, with 4 bases in between. The CDR3 extends over 11 amino acids. Germline V gene data show CDR1 as DFQATT and CDR2 as SNEGSKA (reference sequence).